This TCR beta chain was retrieved from a study of T cell changes during pregnancy in multiple sclerosis. Clones were read by immunoSEQ multiplex PCR, and TCRdb kept only the in-frame ones, dropping some. The table lists tens of thousands of clones, roughly 84% of them singletons, with around 0.7% in the top ten. This CDR3 comprises 15 residues. The J segment lost 2 bases and the V segment lost 3 bases, leaving 3 bases of the junction unmatched. Germline values: CDR1 LNHDA, CDR2 SQIVND (reference sequence). In its sample, this clone ranks as medium-sized. The sample in question was CD4+ T cells from peripheral blood mononuclear cells, obtained before pregnancy. The TCR originated in a female donor with multiple sclerosis, enrolled in a pregnancy study. V and J are TRBV19 and TRBJ2-7; 11 bases line up with TRBD1. This CDR3 reads CASSISGQGAYEQYF. In nucleotides, the CDR3 is TGTGCCAGTAGTATCTCGGGACAGGGGGCCTACGAGCAGTACTTC.